Shown below are 18 T cell receptor beta chains from a single sample sequenced in a study of blood T cells in healthy people across ages. The second PCR ran about 6 to 12 cycles with a sample-barcoded 5' primer and J-beta primers. TCRdb itself ran the 5' RACE reads through MiXCR, one entry per CDR3 protein. In the table there are some 760,000 distinct CDR3 sequences, around 25% of which are singletons. These same records also appear under a second study, on T cells of mothers and their children.

Sequenced: blood. All receptors come from a boy aged 10-17 years in good health.

This chain connects TRBV7-9 to TRBJ2-1; 10 bases fit TRBD2. Trimming cost V 5 bases and J 7 bases; bases outside gene matches: 8. Germline assignment: CDR1 SEHNR and CDR2 FQNEAQ (reference sequence). This CDR3 has 15 amino acids. CDR3 DNA sequence: TGTGCCAGCAGCGACCCGGGACTAGCGTCGAATGAGCAGTTCTTC. This sequence encodes CASSDPGLASNEQFF.

The V call is TRBV6-6, the J call TRBJ2-5, with D maybe TRBD2 (6 bases). The CDR3 is 13 amino acids. Per germline, CDR1 MNHNY and CDR2 SVGAGI (reference sequence). Trimming left V 5 bases short and J 5 bases short, with 12 bases between. CDR3 protein: CASSPPGVETQYF. In nucleotides, the CDR3 is TGTGCCAGCAGTCCTCCGGGGGTCGAGACCCAGTACTTC.

The sample holds a few counts of this clonotype. This chain uses TRBV6-2 or TRBV6-3 with TRBJ1-5; D gene ambiguous. Germline V gene lookup returns CDR1 MNHEY and CDR2 SVGEGT. The V and J ends lost 7 bases and 0 bases respectively, with 16 bases between them. The CDR3 contains 16 residues. The CDR3 is CASTYGLLYSNQPQHF. The CDR3 DNA reads TGTGCCAGCACCTACGGCCTACTTTATAGCAATCAGCCCCAGCATTTT.

This chain connects TRBV5-1 to TRBJ2-7, with D possibly matching TRBD1 (6 bases). V lost 4 bases, J lost 3 bases, and 17 bases lay in between. The CDR3 has 15 residues. The germline V gene encodes CDR1 SGHRS and CDR2 YFSETQ. The CDR3 bases are TGCGCCAGCAGCGGGACAAGGGCAAGTAACTACGAGCAGTACTTC. This translates into CASSGTRASNYEQYF.

This rearrangement joins TRBV29-1 to TRBJ1-2, with D perhaps TRBD1 (5 bases). CDR1 is SQVTM and CDR2 is ANQGSEA in the germline V gene. The CDR3 sequence is 14 residues long. With 7 bases removed from V and 5 bases from J, the gap between germline ends came to 20 bases. The DNA of the CDR3 is TGCAGCGCCCTAATTCAAGGGGCGGGATATGGCTACACCTTC. It translates to CSALIQGAGYGYTF.

This clonotype was found a few times. The rearrangement links TRBV7-8 to TRBJ2-5; no firm D call. This CDR3 is 14 amino acids long. The V and J ends lost 0 bases and 7 bases respectively, with 12 bases between them. Germline assignment: CDR1 SGHVS and CDR2 FQNEAQ. The CDR3 DNA is TGTGCCAGCAGCTTAGCCCACAGCTTGGGGACCCAGTACTTC. It encodes CASSLAHSLGTQYF. The full variable domain, rest sourced from reference TRBV7-8 and TRBJ2-5, is GAGVSQSPRYKVAKRGQDVALRCDPISGHVSLFWYQQALGQGPEFLTYFQNEAQLDKSGLPSDRFFAERPEGSVSTLKIQRTQQEDSAVYLCASSLAHSLGTQYFGPGTRLLVL.

In its sample, this clonotype was seen a few times. The gene calls are TRBV10-3 and TRBJ1-1, with TRBD1 identical over 8 bases. J lost 1 base, V lost 4 bases, and 5 bases had no gene match. Per germline, CDR1 ENHRY and CDR2 SYGVKD. This CDR3 contains 15 residues. The CDR3 loop is CAISAQGTGNTEAFF. In nucleotides, the CDR3 is TGTGCCATCAGTGCTCAAGGGACAGGGAACACTGAAGCTTTCTTT.

This clonotype showed up just a few times. The gene calls are TRBV6-2 or TRBV6-3 and TRBJ2-1, with D tentatively TRBD1 (5 bases). This CDR3 region has 15 residues. Germline V gene lookup returns CDR1 MNHEY and CDR2 SVGEGT. Trimming pared 6 bases from V and 3 bases from J, leaving 15 bases between. CDR3 coding DNA: TGTGCCAGCAGAGGCTCAGGGTTAGGCTACAATGAGCAGTTCTTC. Translated: CASRGSGLGYNEQFF.

The sample holds a few counts of this clonotype. The chain uses TRBV2 and TRBJ1-4; 7 bases map to TRBD1. This CDR3 comprises 15 residues. J lost 0 bases, V lost 6 bases, and 4 bases had no gene match. Germline V gene lookup returns CDR1 SNHLY and CDR2 FYNNEI. The CDR3 here is CASREGQTTNEKLFF. The CDR3, as DNA: TGTGCCAGCAGGGAGGGACAGACAACTAATGAAAAACTGTTTTTT.

This clonotype was counted only a few times. The rearrangement links TRBV6-6 to TRBJ2-7; 11 bases are a match to TRBD1. The germline CDR1 and CDR2 sequences are MNHNY and SVGAGI (reference sequence). This CDR3 has 15 amino acids. V was clipped by 7 bases and J by 4 bases; unmatched bases: 9. The CDR3 DNA reads TGTGCCAGCACGGCCCGGGACAGGGGGACGTACGAGCAGTACTTC. It specifies CASTARDRGTYEQYF.

This clonotype was found a few times. The chain couples TRBV29-1 to TRBJ1-4, with D possibly matching TRBD1 (6 bases). The germline gives CDR1 SQVTM, CDR2 ANQGSEA. This CDR3 has 13 residues. V was clipped by 4 bases and J by 2 bases, with 8 bases between them. The CDR3 loop reads CSVGTGTNEKLFF. As DNA, the CDR3 is TGCAGCGTTGGAACAGGGACTAATGAAAAACTGTTTTTT.

The chain couples TRBV3-1 to TRBJ1-3; 10 nucleotides agree with TRBD1. The CDR3 runs to 15 residues. Germline loops: CDR1 LGHDT, CDR2 YNNKEL (reference sequence). J was trimmed by 4 bases and V by 3 bases; bases with no gene match: 3. The CDR3 sequence is CASSQTGGAGNTIYF. The DNA of the CDR3 is TGTGCCAGCAGCCAGACAGGGGGCGCGGGAAACACCATATATTTT.

The sample holds a few counts of this clonotype. The V and J genes are TRBV5-1 and TRBJ2-5; D is unclear. The germline gives CDR1 SGHRS, CDR2 YFSETQ. V was trimmed by 8 bases and J by 3 bases, leaving 8 bases between them. This CDR3 has 11 amino acids. Here the CDR3 reads CASQEKETQYF. Here the CDR3 DNA reads TGCGCCAGTCAGGAGAAAGAGACCCAGTACTTC.

This clonotype was counted a few times. This chain joins TRBV7-9 and TRBJ2-3, with unresolved D. V dropped 4 bases and J dropped 5 bases, with 7 bases sitting between them. The CDR3 sequence is 12 residues long. Germline V CDR1 and CDR2: SEHNR, FQNEAQ (reference sequence). CDR3 DNA: TGTGCCAGCAGCTCGAGACTAGATACGCAGTATTTT. As protein: CASSSRLDTQYF.

CDR3 sequence: CSVEDMGQGRSYEQYF. CDR3 nucleotides: TGCAGCGTTGAAGATATGGGACAGGGGCGCTCCTACGAGCAGTACTTC. This chain uses TRBV29-1 with TRBJ2-7, with 10 bases lining up with TRBD1. This CDR3 comprises 16 residues. Per germline, CDR1 SQVTM and CDR2 ANQGSEA. J was trimmed by 0 bases and V by 0 bases; bases with no gene match: 5.

This clonotype was observed a few times. The rearrangement joins TRBV6-2 or TRBV6-3 to TRBJ2-5, with D perhaps matching TRBD2 (6 bases). Germline assignment: CDR1 MNHEY and CDR2 SVGEGT. Trimming stripped 7 bases from V and 0 bases from J, with 15 bases between. The CDR3 contains 15 residues. CDR3 loop: CASTGGVFDQETQYF. CDR3 in DNA: TGTGCCAGCACCGGAGGGGTCTTTGACCAAGAGACCCAGTACTTC.

V and J are TRBV4-3 and TRBJ2-4; 7 bases are shared with TRBD1. CDR1 is LGHNA and CDR2 is YSLEER in the germline V gene. The J segment lost 3 bases and the V segment lost 1 base, leaving 9 bases of the junction unmatched. The CDR3 loop spans 17 amino acids. CDR3 coding DNA: TGCGCCAGCAGCCAAGTTGGCTCCCAGGGGGTCAAAAACATTCAGTACTTC. Protein: CASSQVGSQGVKNIQYF.

The chain recombines TRBV20-1 with TRBJ2-7, with 8 nucleotides matching TRBD1. The CDR3 contains 15 residues. Germline CDR1 reads DFQATT; CDR2 reads SNEGSKA (reference sequence). J was trimmed by 3 bases and V by 2 bases; bases with no gene match: 9. CDR3 bases: TGCAGTGCTAGATCAGCGGACAGGGACCTCTACGAGCAGTACTTC. It translates to CSARSADRDLYEQYF.